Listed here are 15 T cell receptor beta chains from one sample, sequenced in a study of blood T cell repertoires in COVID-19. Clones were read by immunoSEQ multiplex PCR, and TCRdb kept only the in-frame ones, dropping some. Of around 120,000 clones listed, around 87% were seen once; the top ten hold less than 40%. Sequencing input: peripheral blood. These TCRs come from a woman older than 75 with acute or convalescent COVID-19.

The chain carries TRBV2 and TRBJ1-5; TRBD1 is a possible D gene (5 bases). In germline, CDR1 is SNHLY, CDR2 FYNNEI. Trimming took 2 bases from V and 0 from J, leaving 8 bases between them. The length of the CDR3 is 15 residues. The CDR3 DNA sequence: TGTGCCAGCAGTGAATCAGGGTATAGCAATCAGCCCCAGCATTTT. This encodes CASSESGYSNQPQHF. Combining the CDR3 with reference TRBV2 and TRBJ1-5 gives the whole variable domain EPEVTQTPSHQVTQMGQEVILRCVPISNHLYFYWYRQILGQKVEFLVSFYNNEISEKSEIFDDQFSVERPDGSNFTLKIRSTKLEDSAMYFCASSESGYSNQPQHFGDGTRLSIL.

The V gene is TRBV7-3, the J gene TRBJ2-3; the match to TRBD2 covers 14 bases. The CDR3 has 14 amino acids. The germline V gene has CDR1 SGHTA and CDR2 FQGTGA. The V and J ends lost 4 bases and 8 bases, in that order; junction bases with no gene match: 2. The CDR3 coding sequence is TGTGCCAGCAGCTCGGGGACTAGCGGGGGTACGCAGTATTTT. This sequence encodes CASSSGTSGGTQYF.

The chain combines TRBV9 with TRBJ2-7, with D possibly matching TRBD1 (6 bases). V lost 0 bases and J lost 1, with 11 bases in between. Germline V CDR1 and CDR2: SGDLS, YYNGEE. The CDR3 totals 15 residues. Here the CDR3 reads CASSVGLRGSYEQYF. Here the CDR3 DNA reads TGTGCCAGCAGCGTAGGACTCAGGGGTTCCTACGAGCAGTACTTC.

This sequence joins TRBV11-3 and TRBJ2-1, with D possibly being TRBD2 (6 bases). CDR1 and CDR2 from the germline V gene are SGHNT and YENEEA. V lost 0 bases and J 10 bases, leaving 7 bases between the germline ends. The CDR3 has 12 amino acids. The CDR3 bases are TGTGCCAGCAGCTTAGATACTAGCGAGCAGTTCTTC. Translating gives CASSLDTSEQFF. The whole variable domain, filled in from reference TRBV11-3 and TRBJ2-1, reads EAGVVQSPRYKIIEKKQPVAFWCNPISGHNTLYWYLQNLGQGPELLIRYENEEAVDDSQLPKDRFSAERLKGVDSTLKIQPAELGDSAVYLCASSLDTSEQFFGPGTRLTVL.

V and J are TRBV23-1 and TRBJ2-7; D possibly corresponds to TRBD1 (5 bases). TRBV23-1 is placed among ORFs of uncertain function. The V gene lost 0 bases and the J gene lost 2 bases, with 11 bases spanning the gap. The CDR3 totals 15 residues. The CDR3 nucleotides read TGCGCCAGCAGTCAATCGCCACAGGAGACCTACGAGCAGTACTTC. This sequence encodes CASSQSPQETYEQYF.

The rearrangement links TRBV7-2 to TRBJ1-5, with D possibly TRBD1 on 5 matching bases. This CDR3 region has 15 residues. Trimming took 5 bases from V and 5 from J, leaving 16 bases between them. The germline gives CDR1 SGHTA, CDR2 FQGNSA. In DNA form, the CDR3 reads TGTGCCAGCAGCCCGATCGGCCAGGGTGATCAGCCCCAGCATTTT. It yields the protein CASSPIGQGDQPQHF. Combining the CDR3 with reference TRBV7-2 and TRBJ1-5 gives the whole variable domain GAGVSQSPSNKVTEKGKDVELRCDPISGHTALYWYRQSLGQGLEFLIYFQGNSAPDKSGLPSDRFSAERTGGSVSTLTIQRTQQEDSAVYLCASSPIGQGDQPQHFGDGTRLSIL.

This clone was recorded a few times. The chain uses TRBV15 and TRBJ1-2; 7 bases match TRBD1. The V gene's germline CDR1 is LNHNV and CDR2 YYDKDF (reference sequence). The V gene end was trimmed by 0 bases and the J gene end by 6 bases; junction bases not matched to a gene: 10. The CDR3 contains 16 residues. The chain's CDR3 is CATSRDRGREPNGYTF. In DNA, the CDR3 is TGTGCCACCAGCAGAGATAGGGGGCGTGAACCTAATGGCTACACCTTC.

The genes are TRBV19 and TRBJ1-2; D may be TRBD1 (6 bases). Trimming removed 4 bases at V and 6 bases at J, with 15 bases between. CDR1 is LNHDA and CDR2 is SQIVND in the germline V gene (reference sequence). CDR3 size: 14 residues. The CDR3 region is CASSTTGIKHGYTF. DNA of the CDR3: TGTGCCAGTAGTACTACAGGGATAAAGCATGGCTACACCTTC.

The CDR3 loop is CASSQDRSGELFF. The CDR3 DNA follows: TGTGCCAGCAGCCAAGACCGTTCCGGGGAGCTGTTTTTT. This chain uses TRBV14 with TRBJ2-2; D gene uncertain. From germline, CDR1 is SGHDN and CDR2 FVKESK. The CDR3 loop spans 13 amino acids. V lost 0 bases and J lost 6, with 5 bases in between.

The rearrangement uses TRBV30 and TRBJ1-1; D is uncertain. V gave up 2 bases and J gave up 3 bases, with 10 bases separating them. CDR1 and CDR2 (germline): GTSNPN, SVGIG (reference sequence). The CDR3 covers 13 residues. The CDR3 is CAWSKYDYTEAFF. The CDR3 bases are TGTGCCTGGAGTAAATATGACTACACTGAAGCTTTCTTT.

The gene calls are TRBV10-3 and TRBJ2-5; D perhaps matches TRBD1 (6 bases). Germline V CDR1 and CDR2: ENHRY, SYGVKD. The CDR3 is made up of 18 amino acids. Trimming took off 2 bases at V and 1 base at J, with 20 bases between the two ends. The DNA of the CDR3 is TGTGCCATCAGTGAGGATCGAGGTGGGGGCCCCTCCCAAGAGACCCAGTACTTC. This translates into CAISEDRGGGPSQETQYF.

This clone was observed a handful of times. CDR3 residues: CAWTDSYNQPQHF. CDR3 bases: TGTGCCTGGACGGACAGCTACAATCAGCCCCAGCATTTT. The J gene is TRBJ1-5, the V gene TRBV30, with D maybe TRBD1 (6 bases). The ends were cut back, 4 bases at V and 3 bases at J, with 10 bases in the middle. The CDR3 loop spans 13 amino acids. CDR1 is GTSNPN and CDR2 is SVGIG in the germline V gene (reference sequence).

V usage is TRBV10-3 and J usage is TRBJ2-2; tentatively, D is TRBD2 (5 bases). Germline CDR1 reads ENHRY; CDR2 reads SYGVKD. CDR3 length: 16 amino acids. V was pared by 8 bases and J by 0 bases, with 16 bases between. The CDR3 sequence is CAIEPGLVANTGELFF. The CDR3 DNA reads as TGTGCCATCGAGCCCGGACTGGTGGCGAACACCGGGGAGCTGTTTTTT.

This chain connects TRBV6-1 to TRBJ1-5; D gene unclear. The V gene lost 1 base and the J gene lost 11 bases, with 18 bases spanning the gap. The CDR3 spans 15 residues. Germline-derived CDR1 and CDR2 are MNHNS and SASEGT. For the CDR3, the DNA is TGTGCCAGCAGTGAAGTTTTTTGGCCGACATCAGCCCAGCATTTT. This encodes CASSEVFWPTSAQHF.

The CDR3 nucleotides read TGTGCCAGCAGCTTAGCGCAGGGCACGAATGAAAAACTGTTTTTT. Its translation: CASSLAQGTNEKLFF. The chain employs TRBV7-9 and TRBJ1-4; a possible D gene is TRBD1 (5 bases). The CDR3 covers 15 residues. In germline, CDR1 is SEHNR, CDR2 FQNEAQ (reference sequence). V lost 0 bases and J 5 bases, leaving 10 bases between the germline ends. Based on the CDR3 plus reference TRBV7-9 and TRBJ1-4, the full variable domain is DTGVSQNPRHKITKRGQNVTFRCDPISEHNRLYWYRQTLGQGPEFLTYFQNEAQLEKSRLLSDRFSAERPKGSFSTLEIQRTEQGDSAMYLCASSLAQGTNEKLFFGSGTQLSVL.